This T cell receptor (beta chain) is from a study of OX40 agonist ivuxolimab in advanced cancers. Regarding the study in general: Ivuxolimab, which targeted the costimulatory receptor OX40 (CD134), was an agonistic, fully human IgG2 monoclonal antibody. Intravenous ivuxolimab was administered to patients every 2 weeks at six dose levels: 0.01, 0.1, 0.3, 1.5, 3 and 10 mg/kg. Of the 50 to 55 patients in dose escalation, some 20 had hepatocellular carcinoma, about 15 had melanoma, 9 had renal cell carcinoma and 9 had head and neck cancer. The dose-escalation cohort was about 83% male with a mean age of roughly 60 years, ranging from roughly 20 to 85. Prior anti-PD-1, anti-PD-L1 or anti-CTLA-4 therapy was permitted, and checkpoint inhibitors had been received by about 37% of dose-escalation patients. Partial responses were achieved by three dose-escalation patients, of whom one had hepatocellular carcinoma and two had cutaneous melanoma. Peripheral TCRbeta sequencing aimed to test whether ivuxolimab altered TCR sequence diversity and caused clonal T-cell expansion. The paper describes the monotherapy dose-escalation part (N = 52 patients) of the phase I trial of ivuxolimab. Paper-wide results and their limitations: Low levels of normalized T-cell clonal expansion were also shown by some nonresponding patients. After ivuxolimab, expanded clones were on average more numerous among CD8+ T cells than among CD4+ T cells. The antigen specificity of the clonally expanded peripheral T cells was not determined. At doses of 0.1 to 3.0 mg/kg, clonal expansion of both CD4+ and CD8+ blood T cells was observed from baseline to week 6. In the 0.1-3.0 mg/kg groups, partial responders had among the lowest normalized peripheral clonal expansion, particularly in CD8+ T cells.

Turning to this clone: Its antigen remains unidentified. No clone much larger than this one lies a single base away; base qualities are absent.

Patients with autoimmune disease history or receiving systemic immunosuppression were excluded from the trial. Peripheral blood for TCR sequencing was collected from all dose cohorts at baseline, on cycle 4 day 1, and on cycle 7 day 1. The samples were taken from a phase I, first-in-human, multicenter, open-label dose-escalation trial of ivuxolimab. Adults with locally advanced or metastatic melanoma, renal cell, hepatocellular, or head and neck squamous cell carcinoma were enrolled in the trial. CD4+ and CD8+ T cells were sorted separately from peripheral blood before TCR sequencing. For sequencing of the TCRbeta CDR3 region, genomic DNA was extracted from the sorted cells. The immunoSEQ Assay was used to sequence the TCRbeta CDR3 regions. The table was pulled from immuneACCESS by TCRdb, which kept in-frame rearrangements only. Such tables lose some clones; where checked, under half of the loss comes from unresolved V genes, and the rest has no known cause. For this sample the table gives over 70,000 clones, of which 80% to 90% were detected only once. The ten biggest clones cover about 1.5% of the sample.

The germline V gene encodes CDR1 ENHRY and CDR2 SYGVKD. For this chain, trimming is 3 bases at the V end and 4 bases at the J end, and the number of junction bases without a gene match is 9. The CDR3 measures 16 amino acids from cysteine to phenylalanine. Just CDR3 DNA is preserved here, 48 bases in frame from base 1. The source was CD4+ or CD8+ T cells sorted from blood, collected in a trial of the OX40 agonist ivuxolimab. The V and J segments used are TRBV10-3 and TRBJ2-1, and 7 junctional nucleotides match TRBD1. The clonotype comes from an adult with an advanced solid tumor such as melanoma, head and neck, liver or kidney cancer. The CDR3 region has the sequence CAISEPQGVGYNEQFF. The base sequence is TGTGCCATCAGTGAACCCCAGGGGGTCGGGTACAATGAGCAGTTCTTC.